This T cell receptor (beta chain) was found in a study of identical twins. This CDR3 spans 14 amino acids. Germline V gene sequence: CDR1 MGHRA, CDR2 YSYEKL. The V end lost 2 bases, the J end lost 7 bases, and 12 bases lay between the germline ends. TCRdb reprocessed the 5' RACE reads with MiXCR, giving one entry per CDR3 protein. The table shows some 590,000 distinct CDR3 sequences, with more than 9% occurring only once. With respect to this clonotype: The antigen is unknown.

Whole-study findings and limits: Memory repertoires lacked the insertion deficit that abundant cord blood beta clonotypes showed. Twin sharing of out-of-frame TCR alpha was underestimated by models in monozygotic pairs. The degree of excess twin sharing was weaker in beta out-of-frame sequences.

There were only healthy Caucasians among the donors. The same specimen was also included in a second study, on yellow fever vaccine responses in identical twins.

The sequence was obtained from a woman younger than 35 in good health. The sample consisted of PBMCs. The chain links TRBV4-1 to TRBJ2-1; D might be TRBD2 (5 bases). The CDR3 bases are TGCGCCAGCAGCCAACTACTAGTTGATAATGAGCAGTTCTTC. Translating it yields CASSQLLVDNEQFF.